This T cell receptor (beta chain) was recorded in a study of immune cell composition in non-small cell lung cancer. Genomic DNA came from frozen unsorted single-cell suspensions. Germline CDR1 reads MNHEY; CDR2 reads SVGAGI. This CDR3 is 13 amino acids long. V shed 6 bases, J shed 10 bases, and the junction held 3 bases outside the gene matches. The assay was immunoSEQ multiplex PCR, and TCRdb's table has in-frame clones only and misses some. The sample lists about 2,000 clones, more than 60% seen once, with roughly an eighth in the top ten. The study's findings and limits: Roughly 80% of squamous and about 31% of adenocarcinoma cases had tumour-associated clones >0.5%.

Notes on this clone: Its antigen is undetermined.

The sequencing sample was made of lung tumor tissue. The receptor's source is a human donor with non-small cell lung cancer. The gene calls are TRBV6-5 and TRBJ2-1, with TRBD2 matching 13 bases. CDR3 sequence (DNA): TGTGCCAGCAGACTAGCGGGGGGGGGAGAGCAGTTCTTC. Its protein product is CASRLAGGGEQFF.